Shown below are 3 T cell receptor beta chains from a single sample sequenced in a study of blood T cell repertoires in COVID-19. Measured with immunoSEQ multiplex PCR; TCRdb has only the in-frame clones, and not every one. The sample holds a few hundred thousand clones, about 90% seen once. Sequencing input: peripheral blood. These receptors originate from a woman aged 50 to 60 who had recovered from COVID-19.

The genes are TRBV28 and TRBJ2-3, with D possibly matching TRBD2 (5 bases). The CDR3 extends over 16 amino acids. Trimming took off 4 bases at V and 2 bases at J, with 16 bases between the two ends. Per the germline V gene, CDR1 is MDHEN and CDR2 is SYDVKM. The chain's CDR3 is CASSSGSGGVTDTQYF. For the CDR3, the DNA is TGTGCCAGCAGTTCAGGATCCGGAGGTGTCACAGATACGCAGTATTTT. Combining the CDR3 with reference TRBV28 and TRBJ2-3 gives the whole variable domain DVKVTQSSRYLVKRTGEKVFLECVQDMDHENMFWYRQDPGLGLRLIYFSYDVKMKEKGDIPEGYSVSREKKERFSLILESASTNQTSMYLCASSSGSGGVTDTQYFGPGTRLTVL.

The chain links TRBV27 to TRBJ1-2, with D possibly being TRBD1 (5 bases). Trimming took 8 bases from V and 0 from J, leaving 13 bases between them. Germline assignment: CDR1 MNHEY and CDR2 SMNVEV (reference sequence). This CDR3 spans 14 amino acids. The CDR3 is CASAGTLANYGYTF. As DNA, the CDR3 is TGTGCCAGCGCCGGGACTCTTGCTAACTATGGCTACACCTTC.

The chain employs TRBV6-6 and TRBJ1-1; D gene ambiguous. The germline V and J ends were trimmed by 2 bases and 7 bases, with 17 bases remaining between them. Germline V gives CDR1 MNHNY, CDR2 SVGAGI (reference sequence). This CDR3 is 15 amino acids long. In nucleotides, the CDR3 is TGTGCCAGCAGTTACAGCGAGGACGGGAGACTTGAAGCTTTCTTT. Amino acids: CASSYSEDGRLEAFF.